This passage covers 6 T cell receptor beta chains from one sample sequenced in a study of a mutant IDH1 vaccine in newly diagnosed glioma. These receptors lack a known antigen. Time point indicated: week 5, during vaccination. A 20-mer mutant IDH1 peptide at 300 ug was injected subcutaneously with topical imiquimod. The protocol was immunoSEQ multiplex PCR, while the TCRdb copy is restricted to in-frame clones and leaves out a portion. The top ten hold nearly 7.5% of the sample, which has about 58,000 clones, around 80% seen once. Sequencing used PBMCs, obtained from a glioma patient whose treatment included an IDH1 peptide vaccine. All receptors come from a woman aged 45-59 years with glioma.

The chain carries TRBV9 and TRBJ1-5, with D maybe TRBD1 (5 bases). V dropped 0 bases and J dropped 5 bases, with 12 bases sitting between them. Germline assignment: CDR1 SGDLS and CDR2 YYNGEE. The CDR3 runs 15 residues. This CDR3 is CASSVVPGEDQPQHF. The CDR3 DNA reads as TGTGCCAGCAGCGTAGTACCGGGGGAGGATCAGCCCCAGCATTTT.

The V call is TRBV27, the J call TRBJ2-2, with TRBD1 matching 7 bases. V lost 4 bases to trimming and J lost 6 bases; unmatched junction nucleotides: 11. This CDR3 has 16 residues. Germline-derived CDR1 and CDR2 are MNHEY and SMNVEV (reference sequence). CDR3 DNA sequence: TGTGCCAGCAGTTCCACCATGGACAGGAGTCCCGGGGAGCTGTTTTTT. This sequence encodes CASSSTMDRSPGELFF.

This chain connects TRBV7-9 to TRBJ2-7; TRBD1 is a possible D gene (5 bases). V gave up 4 bases and J gave up 3 bases, with 16 bases separating them. This CDR3 region has 15 residues. The V gene's germline CDR1 is SEHNR and CDR2 FQNEAQ (reference sequence). The CDR3 sequence: CASSSTPRGYYEQYF. CDR3 DNA sequence: TGTGCCAGCAGCTCGACACCAAGGGGCTACTACGAGCAGTACTTC.

V is TRBV27 and J is TRBJ2-5, with D possibly matching TRBD1 (6 bases). Germline CDR1 and CDR2: MNHEY and SMNVEV (reference sequence). There are 16 residues in the CDR3. Between the trimmed V and J ends, which lost 7 bases and 6 bases, there was a span of 24 bases. The CDR3 region is CASIPNLIGGGKTQYF. The DNA for the CDR3 is TGTGCCAGCATCCCCAATTTGATAGGGGGTGGGAAGACCCAGTACTTC.

The CDR3 sequence: CASSIESNQPQHF. The CDR3 DNA is TGCGCCAGCAGCATTGAGAGCAATCAGCCCCAGCATTTT. This rearrangement joins TRBV5-1 to TRBJ1-5, with D hard to call. The V gene's germline CDR1 is SGHRS and CDR2 YFSETQ. The CDR3 covers 13 residues. V lost 4 bases, J lost 1 base, and 6 bases lay in between.

The chain uses TRBV9 and TRBJ1-1; no reliable D call. The CDR3 is 13 amino acids. Germline assignment: CDR1 SGDLS and CDR2 YYNGEE. V lost 2 bases and J 0 bases, leaving 5 bases between the germline ends. The CDR3 sequence is CASSVTVNTEAFF. In DNA, the CDR3 is TGTGCCAGCAGCGTTACTGTGAACACTGAAGCTTTCTTT.